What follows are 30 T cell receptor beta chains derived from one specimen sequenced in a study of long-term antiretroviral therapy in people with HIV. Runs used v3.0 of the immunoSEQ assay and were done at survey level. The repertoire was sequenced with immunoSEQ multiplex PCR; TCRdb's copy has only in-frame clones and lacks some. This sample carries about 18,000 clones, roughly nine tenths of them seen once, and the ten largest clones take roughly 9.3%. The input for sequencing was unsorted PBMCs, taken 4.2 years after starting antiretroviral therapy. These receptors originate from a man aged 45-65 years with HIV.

DNA of the CDR3: TGTGCCAGCAGCGTGGAGGGAGGATATGGCTACACCTTC. Encoded protein: CASSVEGGYGYTF. The rearrangement uses TRBV9 and TRBJ1-2; no reliable D call. Per germline, CDR1 SGDLS and CDR2 YYNGEE. The V gene lost 2 bases and the J gene lost 5 bases, with 10 bases spanning the gap. The CDR3 runs to 13 residues.

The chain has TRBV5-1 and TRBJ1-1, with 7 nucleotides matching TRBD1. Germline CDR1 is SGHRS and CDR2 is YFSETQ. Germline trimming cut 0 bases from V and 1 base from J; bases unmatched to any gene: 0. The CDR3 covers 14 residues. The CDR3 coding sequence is TGCGCCAGCAGCTTGGGGACAGGGAACACTGAAGCTTTCTTT. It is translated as CASSLGTGNTEAFF.

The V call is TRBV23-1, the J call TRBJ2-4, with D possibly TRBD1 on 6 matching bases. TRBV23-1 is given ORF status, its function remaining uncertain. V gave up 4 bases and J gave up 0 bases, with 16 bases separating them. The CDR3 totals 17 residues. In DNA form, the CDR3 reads TGCGCCAGCAGTCTAACCAGGGGCCGCCTAGCCAAAAACATTCAGTACTTC. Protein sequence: CASSLTRGRLAKNIQYF.

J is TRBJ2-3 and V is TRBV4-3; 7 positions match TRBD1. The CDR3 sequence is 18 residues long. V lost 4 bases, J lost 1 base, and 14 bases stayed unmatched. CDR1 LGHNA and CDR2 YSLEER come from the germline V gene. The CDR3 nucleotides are TGCGCCAGCAGCCCCACAGGGGATACCAAAGAATGCACAGATACGCAGTATTTT. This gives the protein CASSPTGDTKECTDTQYF.

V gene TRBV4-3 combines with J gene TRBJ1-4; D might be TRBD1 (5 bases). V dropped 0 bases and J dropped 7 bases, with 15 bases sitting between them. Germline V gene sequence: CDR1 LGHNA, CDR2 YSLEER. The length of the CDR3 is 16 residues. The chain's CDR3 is CASSQELGVGSEKLFF. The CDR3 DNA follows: TGCGCCAGCAGCCAAGAGTTGGGGGTCGGGAGTGAAAAACTGTTTTTT.

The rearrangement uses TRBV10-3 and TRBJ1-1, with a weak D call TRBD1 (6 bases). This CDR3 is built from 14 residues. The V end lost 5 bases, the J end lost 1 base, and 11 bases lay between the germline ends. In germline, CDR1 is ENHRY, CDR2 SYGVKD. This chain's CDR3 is CAISNREGNTEAFF. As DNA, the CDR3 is TGTGCCATCAGTAACAGGGAGGGGAACACTGAAGCTTTCTTT.

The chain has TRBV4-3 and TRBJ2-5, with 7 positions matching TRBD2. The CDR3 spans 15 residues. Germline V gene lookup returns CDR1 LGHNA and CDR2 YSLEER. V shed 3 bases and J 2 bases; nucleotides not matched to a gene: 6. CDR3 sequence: CASSQGGNIQETQYF. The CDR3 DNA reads TGCGCCAGCAGCCAGGGGGGGAACATTCAAGAGACCCAGTACTTC.

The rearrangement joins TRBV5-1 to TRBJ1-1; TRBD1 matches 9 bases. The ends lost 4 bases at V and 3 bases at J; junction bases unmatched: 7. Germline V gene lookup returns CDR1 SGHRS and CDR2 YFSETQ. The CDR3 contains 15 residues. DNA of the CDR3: TGCGCCAGCAGCGGGGGACAGGGAGACGACACTGAAGCTTTCTTT. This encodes CASSGGQGDDTEAFF.

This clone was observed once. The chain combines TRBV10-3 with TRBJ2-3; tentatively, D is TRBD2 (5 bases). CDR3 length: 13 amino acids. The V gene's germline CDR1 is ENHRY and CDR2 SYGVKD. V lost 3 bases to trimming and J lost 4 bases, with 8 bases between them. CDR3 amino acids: CAISDVASDTQYF. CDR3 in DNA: TGTGCCATCAGTGATGTAGCGTCAGATACGCAGTATTTT.

CDR3 region: CASSDGVKGRGRYNEQFF. DNA of the CDR3: TGTGCCAGCAGCGATGGGGTTAAGGGGCGGGGGCGCTACAATGAGCAGTTCTTC. This chain connects TRBV11-2 to TRBJ2-1; D possibly corresponds to TRBD2 (7 bases). The CDR3 loop spans 18 amino acids. CDR1 is SGHAT and CDR2 is FQNNGV in the germline V gene. The V gene lost 5 bases and the J gene lost 3 bases, with 23 bases spanning the gap. Filled out from reference TRBV11-2 and TRBJ2-1, the complete variable domain reads EAGVAQSPRYKIIEKRQSVAFWCNPISGHATLYWYQQILGQGPKLLIQFQNNGVVDDSQLPKDRFSAERLKGVDSTLKIQPAKLEDSAVYLCASSDGVKGRGRYNEQFFGPGTRLTVL.

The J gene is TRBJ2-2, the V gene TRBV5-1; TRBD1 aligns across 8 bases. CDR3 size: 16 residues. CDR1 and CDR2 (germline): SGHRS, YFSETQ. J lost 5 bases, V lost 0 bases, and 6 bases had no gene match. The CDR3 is CASSLAGGLFTGELFF. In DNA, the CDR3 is TGCGCCAGCAGCTTGGCAGGGGGCCTCTTTACCGGGGAGCTGTTTTTT. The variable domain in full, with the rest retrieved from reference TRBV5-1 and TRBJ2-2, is KAGVTQTPRYLIKTRGQQVTLSCSPISGHRSVSWYQQTPGQGLQFLFEYFSETQRNKGNFPGRFSGRQFSNSRSEMNVSTLELGDSALYLCASSLAGGLFTGELFFGEGSRLTVL.

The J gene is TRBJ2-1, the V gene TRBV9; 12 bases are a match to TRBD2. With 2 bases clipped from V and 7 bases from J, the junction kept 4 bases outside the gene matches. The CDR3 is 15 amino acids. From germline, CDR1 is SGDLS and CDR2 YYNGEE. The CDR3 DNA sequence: TGTGCCAGCAGCGTGCTAGCGGGGGGGCAAAATGAGCAGTTCTTC. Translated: CASSVLAGGQNEQFF. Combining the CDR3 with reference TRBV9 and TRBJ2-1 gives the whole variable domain DSGVTQTPKHLITATGQRVTLRCSPRSGDLSVYWYQQSLDQGLQFLIQYYNGEERAKGNILERFSAQQFPDLHSELNLSSLELGDSALYFCASSVLAGGQNEQFFGPGTRLTVL.

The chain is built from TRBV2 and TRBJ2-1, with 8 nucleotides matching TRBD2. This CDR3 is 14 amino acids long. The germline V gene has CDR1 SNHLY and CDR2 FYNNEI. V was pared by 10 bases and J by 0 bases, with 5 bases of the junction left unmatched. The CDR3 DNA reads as TGTGCCATCCTCGGGGGGGCCTCCTACAATGAGCAGTTCTTC. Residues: CAILGGASYNEQFF.

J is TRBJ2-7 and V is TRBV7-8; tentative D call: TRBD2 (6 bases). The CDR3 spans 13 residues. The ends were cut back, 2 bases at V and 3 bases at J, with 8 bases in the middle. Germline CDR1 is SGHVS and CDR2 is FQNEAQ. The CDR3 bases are TGTGCCAGCAGCTTAACGGGGGTCTACGAGCAGTACTTC. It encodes CASSLTGVYEQYF.

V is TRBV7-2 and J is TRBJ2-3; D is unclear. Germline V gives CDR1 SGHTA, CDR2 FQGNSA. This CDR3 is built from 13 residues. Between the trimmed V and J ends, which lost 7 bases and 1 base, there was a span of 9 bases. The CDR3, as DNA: TGTGCCAGCACCCGAAGCCGCACAGATACGCAGTATTTT. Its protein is CASTRSRTDTQYF.

As DNA, the CDR3 is TGTGCCAGCAGCCTGACAGGGAGAGGGGAAAAACTGTTTTTT. Its protein product is CASSLTGRGEKLFF. The V gene is TRBV7-9, the J gene TRBJ1-4, with TRBD1 matching over 7 bases. Germline CDR1 and CDR2: SEHNR and FQNEAQ (reference sequence). The trim removed 5 bases at V and 8 bases at J, leaving 8 bases unmatched. CDR3 length equals 14 residues.

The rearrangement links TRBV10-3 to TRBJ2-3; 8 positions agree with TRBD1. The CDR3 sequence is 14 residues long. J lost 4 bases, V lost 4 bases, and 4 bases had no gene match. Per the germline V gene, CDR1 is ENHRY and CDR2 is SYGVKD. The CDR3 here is CAISGDRGPDTQYF. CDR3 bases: TGTGCCATCAGTGGAGACAGGGGCCCAGATACGCAGTATTTT.

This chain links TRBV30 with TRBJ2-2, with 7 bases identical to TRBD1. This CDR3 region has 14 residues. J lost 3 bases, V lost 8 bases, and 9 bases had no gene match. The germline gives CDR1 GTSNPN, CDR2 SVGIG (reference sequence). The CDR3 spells CARTGTEDTGELFF. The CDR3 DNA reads TGTGCCCGGACCGGGACAGAGGACACCGGGGAGCTGTTTTTT.

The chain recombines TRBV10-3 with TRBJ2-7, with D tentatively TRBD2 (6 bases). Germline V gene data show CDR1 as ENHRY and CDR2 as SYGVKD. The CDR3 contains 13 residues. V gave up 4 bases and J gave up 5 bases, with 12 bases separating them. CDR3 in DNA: TGTGCCATCAGTGGGGCGGGGATGCACGAGCAGTACTTC. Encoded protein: CAISGAGMHEQYF.

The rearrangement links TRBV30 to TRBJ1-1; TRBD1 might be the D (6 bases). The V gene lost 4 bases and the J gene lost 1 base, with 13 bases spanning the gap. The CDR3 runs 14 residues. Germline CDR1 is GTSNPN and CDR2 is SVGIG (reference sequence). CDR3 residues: CAWNFGTSNTEAFF. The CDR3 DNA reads TGTGCCTGGAATTTCGGGACATCGAACACTGAAGCTTTCTTT.

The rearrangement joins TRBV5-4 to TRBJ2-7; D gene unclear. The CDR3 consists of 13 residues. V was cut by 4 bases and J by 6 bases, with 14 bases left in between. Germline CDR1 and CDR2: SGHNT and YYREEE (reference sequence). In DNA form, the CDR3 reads TGTGCCAGCAGCCCATCGGGTATCGGCGAGCAGTACTTC. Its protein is CASSPSGIGEQYF.

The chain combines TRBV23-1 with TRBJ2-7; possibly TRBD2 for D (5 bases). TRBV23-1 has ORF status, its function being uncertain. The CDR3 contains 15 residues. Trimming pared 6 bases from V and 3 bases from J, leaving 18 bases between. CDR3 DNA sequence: TGCGCCAGCAGCCCAGCGACTAACCGGGTCTACGAGCAGTACTTC. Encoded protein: CASSPATNRVYEQYF.

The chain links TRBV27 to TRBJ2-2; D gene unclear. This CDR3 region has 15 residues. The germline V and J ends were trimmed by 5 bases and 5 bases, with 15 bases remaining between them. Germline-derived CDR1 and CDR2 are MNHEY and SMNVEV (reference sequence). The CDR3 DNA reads TGTGCCAGCAGTCCGACAAGATTGGGGACCGGGGAGCTGTTTTTT. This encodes CASSPTRLGTGELFF.

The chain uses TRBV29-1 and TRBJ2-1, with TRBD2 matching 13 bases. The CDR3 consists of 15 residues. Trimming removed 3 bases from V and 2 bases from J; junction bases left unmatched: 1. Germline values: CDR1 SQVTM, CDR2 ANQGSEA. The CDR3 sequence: CSVDGTSGAYNEQFF. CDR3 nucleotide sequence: TGCAGCGTTGACGGGACTAGCGGGGCCTACAATGAGCAGTTCTTC.

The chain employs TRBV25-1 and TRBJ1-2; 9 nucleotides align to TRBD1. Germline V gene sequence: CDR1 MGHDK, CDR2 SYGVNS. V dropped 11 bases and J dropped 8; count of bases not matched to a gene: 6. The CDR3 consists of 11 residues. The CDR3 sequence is CASGTGLGYTF. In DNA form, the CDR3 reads TGTGCCTCCGGGACAGGGCTCGGCTACACCTTC.

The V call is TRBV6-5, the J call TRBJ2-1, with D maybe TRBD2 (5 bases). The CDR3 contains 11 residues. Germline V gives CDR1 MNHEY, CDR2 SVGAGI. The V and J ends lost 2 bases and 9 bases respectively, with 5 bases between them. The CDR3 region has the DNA TGTGCCAGCAGTTACGGAGGTGAGCAGTTCTTC. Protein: CASSYGGEQFF.

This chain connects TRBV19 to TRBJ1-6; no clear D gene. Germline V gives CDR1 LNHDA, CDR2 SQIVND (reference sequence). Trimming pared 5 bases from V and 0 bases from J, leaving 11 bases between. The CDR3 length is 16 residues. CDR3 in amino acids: CASSEAWGSYNSPLHF. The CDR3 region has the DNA TGTGCCAGTAGTGAGGCATGGGGCTCCTATAATTCACCCCTCCACTTT.

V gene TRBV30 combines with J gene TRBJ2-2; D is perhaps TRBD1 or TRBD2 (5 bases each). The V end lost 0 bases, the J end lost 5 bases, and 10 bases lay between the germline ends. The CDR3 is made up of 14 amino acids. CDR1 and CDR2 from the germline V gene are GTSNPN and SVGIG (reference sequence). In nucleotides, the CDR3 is TGTGCCTGGAGTGTACTGGGGGAAACCGGGGAGCTGTTTTTT. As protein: CAWSVLGETGELFF.

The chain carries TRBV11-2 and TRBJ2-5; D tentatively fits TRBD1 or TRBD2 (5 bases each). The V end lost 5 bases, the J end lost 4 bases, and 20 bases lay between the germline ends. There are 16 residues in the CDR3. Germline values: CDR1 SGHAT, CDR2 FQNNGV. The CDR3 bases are TGTGCCAGCAGCCCCCCGGGACCGGGTTTTGGAGAGACCCAGTACTTC. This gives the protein CASSPPGPGFGETQYF.

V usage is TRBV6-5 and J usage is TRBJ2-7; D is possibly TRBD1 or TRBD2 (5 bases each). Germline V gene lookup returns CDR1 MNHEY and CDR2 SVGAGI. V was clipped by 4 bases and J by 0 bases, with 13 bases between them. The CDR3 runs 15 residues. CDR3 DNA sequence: TGTGCCAGCAGTTCCACCAGGGACCACTCCTACGAGCAGTACTTC. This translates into CASSSTRDHSYEQYF.